The 12 T cell receptor beta chains reported below all come from one sample, sequenced in a study of cytotoxic CD8 clonotypes in ibrutinib-treated CLL. Assay used: immunoSEQ multiplex PCR; TCRdb lists only in-frame clones, some missing. The data hold about 300,000 clones, with 60% to 80% observed a single time. The sequencing here drew on PBMCs, taken at disease progression, from a patient treated with ibrutinib. These receptors were obtained from a human donor with chronic lymphocytic leukemia.

V is TRBV5-4 and J is TRBJ2-3, with 8 bases matching TRBD2. The CDR3 length is 14 residues. V lost 5 bases to trimming and J lost 3 bases; unmatched junction nucleotides: 5. From germline, CDR1 is SGHNT and CDR2 YYREEE (reference sequence). This CDR3 is CASSRGGATDTQYF. Written as DNA, the CDR3 is TGTGCCAGCAGTCGGGGGGGGGCAACAGATACGCAGTATTTT.

J is TRBJ1-3 and V is TRBV18, with 8 bases matching TRBD1. The CDR3 extends over 13 amino acids. CDR1 is KGHSH, CDR2 LQKENI, per germline. V was pared by 1 base and J by 11 bases, with 4 bases of the junction left unmatched. CDR3 amino acids: CASSPRGRGPIYF. CDR3 in DNA: TGTGCCAGCTCACCACGGGGCAGGGGGCCCATATATTTT.

The chain has TRBV5-8 and TRBJ1-1; the D is unclear. V lost 1 base and J 6 bases, leaving 10 bases between the germline ends. The CDR3 is 13 amino acids. Germline V gene lookup returns CDR1 SGHTS and CDR2 YDEGEE. CDR3: CASSLTWWAEAFF. In DNA, the CDR3 is TGTGCCAGCAGCTTGACCTGGTGGGCTGAAGCTTTCTTT.

Details on this clone: The sample contains more than one DNA sequence encoding this CDR3. CDR3 nucleotide sequence: TGTGCCAGTAGTATTGGATATGGCTACACCTTC. It codes for CASSIGYGYTF. V and J are TRBV19 and TRBJ1-2; D is undetermined. This CDR3 is built from 11 residues. V gave up 3 bases and J gave up 5 bases, with 4 bases separating them. CDR1 is LNHDA and CDR2 is SQIVND in the germline V gene (reference sequence). Variable domain in full (rest from reference TRBV19 and TRBJ1-2): DGGITQSPKYLFRKEGQNVTLSCEQNLNHDAMYWYRQDPGQGLRLIYYSQIVNDFQKGDIAEGYSVSREKKESFPLTVTSAQKNPTAFYLCASSIGYGYTFGSGTRLTVV.

This rearrangement joins TRBV13 to TRBJ2-5; D is perhaps TRBD1 or TRBD2 (6 bases each). Germline V gene data show CDR1 as PRHDT and CDR2 as FYEKMQ (reference sequence). The V end was cut by 3 bases, the J end by 4 bases, with 18 bases between. The CDR3 has 16 residues. The CDR3 DNA reads TGTGCCAGCAGCTTTCGCCTTTGGGGGGCTAGAGAGACCCAGTACTTC. Translation gives CASSFRLWGARETQYF.

Details on this clone: This same CDR3 is encoded by further DNA sequences in the sample. The CDR3 protein is CSASTTYGYTF. CDR3 nucleotides: TGCAGTGCTAGTACCACCTATGGCTACACCTTC. This chain links TRBV20-1 with TRBJ1-2; the D is unclear. Germline-derived CDR1 and CDR2 are DFQATT and SNEGSKA (reference sequence). The CDR3 is 11 residues long. Trimming shortened V by 3 bases and J by 4 bases, and 6 bases separated the two germline ends.

The gene calls are TRBV18 and TRBJ2-3; 8 bases match TRBD2. With V trimmed by 8 bases and J by 7 bases, 11 bases remained unmatched. The germline V gene has CDR1 KGHSH and CDR2 LQKENI. This CDR3 has 14 residues. In nucleotides, the CDR3 is TGTGCCAGCACGGGAGCGGGAGATGGGTATACGCAGTATTTT. It yields the protein CASTGAGDGYTQYF.

The chain joins TRBV9 to TRBJ2-1, with 7 positions matching TRBD2. The CDR3 extends over 16 amino acids. Germline CDR1 SGDLS, CDR2 YYNGEE. The V gene end was trimmed by 0 bases and the J gene end by 5 bases; junction bases not matched to a gene: 8. CDR3 protein: CASSVAGGSLNNEQFF. The CDR3 region has the DNA TGTGCCAGCAGCGTAGCTGGCGGGAGTCTCAACAATGAGCAGTTCTTC.

Only one count was recorded for this clone. The rearrangement uses TRBV19 and TRBJ2-3, with a possible D match to TRBD2 (6 bases). V dropped 3 bases and J dropped 8 bases, with 21 bases sitting between them. The CDR3 spans 16 residues. Germline V gene lookup returns CDR1 LNHDA and CDR2 SQIVND (reference sequence). The CDR3 here is CASSIPSGLRGGTQYF. The CDR3 coding sequence is TGTGCCAGTAGTATCCCTTCCGGACTACGCGGAGGTACGCAGTATTTT.

V usage is TRBV11-2 and J usage is TRBJ2-6; D is unclear. The germline CDR1 and CDR2 sequences are SGHAT and FQNNGV. V was trimmed by 1 base and J by 1 base, leaving 8 bases between them. CDR3 size: 16 residues. The CDR3 here is CASSLVHSSGANVLTF. The CDR3 DNA is TGTGCCAGCAGCTTAGTTCACAGTTCTGGGGCCAACGTCCTGACTTTC. The full variable domain, its missing parts supplied by reference TRBV11-2 and TRBJ2-6, is EAGVAQSPRYKIIEKRQSVAFWCNPISGHATLYWYQQILGQGPKLLIQFQNNGVVDDSQLPKDRFSAERLKGVDSTLKIQPAKLEDSAVYLCASSLVHSSGANVLTFGAGSRLTVL.

V gene TRBV7-8 combines with J gene TRBJ2-2; 8 nucleotides agree with TRBD2. After removal of 8 bases from V and 4 bases from J, the junction contained 6 bases not matched to a gene. Germline CDR1 reads SGHVS; CDR2 reads FQNEAQ. The length of the CDR3 is 14 residues. Here the CDR3 reads CASPGGPSTGELFF. The DNA for the CDR3 is TGTGCCAGCCCGGGAGGGCCCAGCACCGGGGAGCTGTTTTTT. Looking up the rest from reference TRBV7-8 and TRBJ2-2 gives the full variable domain: GAGVSQSPRYKVAKRGQDVALRCDPISGHVSLFWYQQALGQGPEFLTYFQNEAQLDKSGLPSDRFFAERPEGSVSTLKIQRTQQEDSAVYLCASPGGPSTGELFFGEGSRLTVL.

This clone appeared a few times. The chain carries TRBV6-6 and TRBJ2-7; a possible D gene is TRBD1 (5 bases). Trimming cost V 7 bases and J 2 bases, with 18 bases left between them. The germline gives CDR1 MNHNY, CDR2 SVGAGI (reference sequence). CDR3 size: 15 residues. This CDR3 reads CASTRIRDRTYEQYF. DNA for the CDR3: TGTGCCAGCACTCGAATCCGAGACAGAACCTACGAGCAGTACTTC.